This is a list of T cell receptor beta chains from one sample in a study of T cell changes during pregnancy in multiple sclerosis. Produced via immunoSEQ multiplex PCR; TCRdb's table is partial and in-frame only. The data show about 39,000 clones, 85% to 95% seen once. The source was CD4+ T cells from peripheral blood mononuclear cells, collected after pregnancy. These receptors originate from a female donor with multiple sclerosis, enrolled in a pregnancy study. Each CDR3 is given with its conserved first and last residue. D genes are given only for firm matches. Expanded clones get a size class; other rows say once, few or many, or leave the size out.

J | V | D | size | DNA | CDR3
TRBJ1-1 | TRBV6-5 | TRBD1 | few | TGTGCCAGCAGTTACCGACAGGGGCCTGAAGCTTTCTTT | CASSYRQGPEAFF
TRBJ1-2 | TRBV27 | TRBD1 | NA | TGTGCCAGCAGATTCCACCTCGGACAGGGTGGCTACACCTTC | CASRFHLGQGGYTF
TRBJ1-6 | TRBV4-1 | NA | NA | TGCGCCAGCAGCCCAACAGGGACGACACCCCTCCACTTT | CASSPTGTTPLHF
TRBJ1-3 | TRBV18 | NA | NA | TGTGCCAGCTCACTGGGGAGCCCCTCTGGAAACACCATATATTTT | CASSLGSPSGNTIYF
TRBJ2-7 | TRBV11-1 | NA | NA | TGTGCCAGCAGCTTAGCCACGGTCTCCTCCTACGAGCAGTACTTC | CASSLATVSSYEQYF
TRBJ1-4 | TRBV7-2 | NA | NA | TGTGCCAGCAGCCGGGGGGGGGTAGTGGAAAAACTGTTTTTT | CASSRGGVVEKLFF
TRBJ1-2 | TRBV5-6 | NA | NA | TGTGCCAGCAGCTTGATTAGGCCGGGGGACTATGGCTACACCTTC | CASSLIRPGDYGYTF
TRBJ1-2 | TRBV10-3 | NA | NA | TGTGCCGTCCAGGCTGTAACGGAACGAAACTATGGCTACACCTTC | CAVQAVTERNYGYTF
TRBJ2-3 | TRBV18 | TRBD2 | NA | TGTGCCAGCTCCCCGGGACTAGCGGGGGCCGGGGATACGCAGTATTTT | CASSPGLAGAGDTQYF
TRBJ1-6 | TRBV19 | NA | NA | TGTGCCAGTAGTATAGATCCCGGGACACCCCTCCACTTT | CASSIDPGTPLHF
TRBJ1-1 | TRBV5-1 | NA | NA | TGCGCCAGCAGCTTGCGGGTTCCGGGGACTGAAGCTTTCTTT | CASSLRVPGTEAFF
TRBJ2-1 | TRBV5-4 | TRBD2 | NA | TGTGCCAGCAGCATCCAGCGGGGGGACTCCTACAATGAGCAGTTCTTC | CASSIQRGDSYNEQFF
TRBJ2-1 | TRBV6-5 | NA | NA | TGTGCCAGCAGAGTAGGGGGCTCCTACAATGAGCAGTTCTTC | CASRVGGSYNEQFF
TRBJ2-7 | TRBV18 | TRBD1 | NA | TGTGCCAGCTCACGAACAGGGGAAGGCTCCTACGAGCAGTACTTC | CASSRTGEGSYEQYF
TRBJ1-5 | TRBV19 | NA | NA | TGTGCCAGTAGTATAGGAGGGGACAACAATCAGCCCCAGCATTTT | CASSIGGDNNQPQHF
TRBJ2-5 | TRBV5-6 | TRBD2 | NA | TGTGCCAGCAGCTTGAGGTTAGCGGGGGGTTATTCGGAGACCCAGTACTTC | CASSLRLAGGYSETQYF
TRBJ2-5 | TRBV14 | TRBD1 | NA | TGTGCCAGCAGCCCCCGGGACAGGTCTTCCCGGCCGGAGACCCAGTACTTC | CASSPRDRSSRPETQYF
TRBJ2-7 | TRBV5-6 | NA | NA | TGTGCCAGCAGCTTGGCCAAGAGCGAGCAGTACTTC | CASSLAKSEQYF
TRBJ2-5 | TRBV6-5 | TRBD2 | NA | TGTGCCAGCAGCCTGCGCGTCGGGGGGGTTGAGACCCAGTACTTC | CASSLRVGGVETQYF
TRBJ1-6 | TRBV30 | TRBD1 | NA | TGTGCCGCATCCCCTGGACAGGGGATTTCACCCCTCCACTTT | CAASPGQGISPLHF
TRBJ2-3 | TRBV5-1 | TRBD2 | NA | TGCGCCAGCAAACATAGCGGGGTCACAGATACGCAGTATTTT | CASKHSGVTDTQYF
TRBJ1-5 | TRBV6-5 | NA | NA | TGTGCCAGCACCACCCGCCCAGGGGATCAGCCCCAGCATTTT | CASTTRPGDQPQHF
TRBJ2-2 | TRBV5-8 | NA | NA | TGTGCCAGCAGTCTCACGGGGATTAACACCGGGGAGCTGTTTTTT | CASSLTGINTGELFF
TRBJ1-1 | TRBV5-1 | NA | NA | TGCGCCAGCAGCTTTTCAGATTCTGAAGCTTTCTTT | CASSFSDSEAFF
TRBJ1-2 | TRBV7-9 | NA | NA | TGTGCCAGCAGGGGAGGGTTTGCCTATGGCTACACCTTC | CASRGGFAYGYTF
TRBJ2-1 | TRBV28 | TRBD2 | NA | TGTGCCAGCAGTTCCCCCGGGACTAGGCCTGACAATGAGCAGTTCTTC | CASSSPGTRPDNEQFF
TRBJ2-3 | TRBV6-5 | NA | once | TGTGCCAGCAGTTACTCCAACCAGGGTACGCAGTATTTT | CASSYSNQGTQYF
TRBJ1-2 | TRBV2 | NA | once | TGTGCCAGCAGTGATGTAGGGGCTGAATATGGCTACACCTTC | CASSDVGAEYGYTF
TRBJ1-2 | TRBV4-2 | NA | once | TGTGCCAGCAGCCAAGACGGAGGGCGGCCTGGCTACACCTTC | CASSQDGGRPGYTF
TRBJ1-6 | TRBV5-1 | NA | NA | TGCGCCAGCACCAAGGAAAACAGGTTAAATTCACCCCTCCACTTT | CASTKENRLNSPLHF
TRBJ2-1 | TRBV4-2 | TRBD1 | NA | TGTGCCAGCAGCCAAGGATTCGGGACAGGGAGCCATGAGCAGTTCTTC | CASSQGFGTGSHEQFF
TRBJ2-7 | TRBV7-9 | NA | NA | TGTGCCAGCAGCTCATTCAGGGGTCGATCCTACGAGCAGTACTTC | CASSSFRGRSYEQYF
TRBJ2-1 | TRBV27 | NA | NA | TGTGCCAGCAGCTTGGGCCCCGCCTCAGGGTACAATGAGCAGTTCTTC | CASSLGPASGYNEQFF
TRBJ1-4 | TRBV5-4 | NA | NA | TGTGCCAGCAGCTCTGGACAGACTCCTAATGAAAAACTGTTTTTT | CASSSGQTPNEKLFF
TRBJ1-4 | TRBV19 | TRBD1 | NA | TGTGCCAGTAGTATTTCCCGACAGGGGAGGGAAAAACTGTTTTTT | CASSISRQGREKLFF
TRBJ2-2 | TRBV4-1 | NA | NA | TGCGCCAGCAGCCAGCCGACAGGGAGGCCCGGGGAGCTGTTTTTT | CASSQPTGRPGELFF
TRBJ1-2 | TRBV29-1 | TRBD1 | NA | TGCAGCGTTGAAGGCCCAGGGGGAAGTTATGGCTACACCTTC | CSVEGPGGSYGYTF
TRBJ2-3 | TRBV7-9 | TRBD2 | NA | TGTGCCAGCAGCTTGGCGTCGGCGCGGGGGGACTACACAGATACGCAGTATTTT | CASSLASARGDYTDTQYF
TRBJ1-2 | TRBV29-1 | TRBD1 | NA | TGCAGCGTTGTAGTTTCGACAGGGGGTAGCTACACCTTC | CSVVVSTGGSYTF
TRBJ2-7 | TRBV7-6 | TRBD2 | NA | TGTGCCAGCAGCTTAGGCGGGGGGGTACCCTACGAGCAGTACTTC | CASSLGGGVPYEQYF
TRBJ2-7 | TRBV10-1 | NA | NA | TGCGCCAGCAGTGCCCAGTTCGAACACGAGCAGTACTTC | CASSAQFEHEQYF
TRBJ1-4 | TRBV29-1 | TRBD1 | NA | TGCAGCGGACAGGGGGCTGAAAAACTGTTTTTT | CSGQGAEKLFF
TRBJ1-1 | TRBV10-3 | TRBD1 | NA | TGTGCCATCAGTGCCAGGGGGCCGAACACTGAAGCTTTCTTT | CAISARGPNTEAFF
TRBJ2-7 | TRBV7-9 | TRBD1 | NA | TGTGCCAGCAGCTTAGGGCTAGGACAGGGAGCAGGCGAGCAGTACTTC | CASSLGLGQGAGEQYF
TRBJ2-5 | TRBV2 | TRBD2 | NA | TGTGCCAGCAGGGTACTAGCGGGGCAAGAGACCCAGTACTTC | CASRVLAGQETQYF
TRBJ1-2 | TRBV19 | TRBD1 | NA | TGTGCCAGTAGTCAAACAGGGGGCTATGGCTACACCTTC | CASSQTGGYGYTF
TRBJ1-2 | TRBV6-6 | NA | NA | TGTGCCAGCAGTTACTCGGAGGGCGGCTACACCTTC | CASSYSEGGYTF
TRBJ1-2 | TRBV14 | NA | once | TGTGCCAGCAGCCAAGCCGGGGCAGGGGCCATAACCTATGGCTACACCTTC | CASSQAGAGAITYGYTF
TRBJ2-7 | TRBV2 | TRBD1 | once | TGTGCCAGCAGCGGACAGGGCCGCAACGAGCAGTACTTC | CASSGQGRNEQYF
TRBJ2-5 | TRBV6-6 | TRBD1 | NA | TGTGCCAGCAGTTCCTCGGACAGGGGGGGAGAGACCCAGTACTTC | CASSSSDRGGETQYF
TRBJ2-5 | TRBV2 | TRBD1 | once | TGTGCCAGCAGCCAGGGACAGGGGCTGGGGGAGACCCAGTACTTC | CASSQGQGLGETQYF
TRBJ2-1 | TRBV7-2 | NA | NA | TGTGCCAGCAGCGGACCGGGGAACGGGCCCCTCAATGAGCAGTTCTTC | CASSGPGNGPLNEQFF
TRBJ1-6 | TRBV2 | TRBD1 | NA | TGTGCCAGCAGTCAAAACCCGGGACAGAGCTATAATTCACCCCTCCACTTT | CASSQNPGQSYNSPLHF
TRBJ2-5 | TRBV10-3 | NA | NA | TGTGCCACTCGACAGGTAGAAGAGACCCAGTACTTC | CATRQVEETQYF